The 2 T cell receptor beta chains in this list originate from one sample, sequenced in a study of blood T cell repertoires in COVID-19. The repertoire was sequenced with immunoSEQ multiplex PCR; TCRdb's copy has only in-frame clones and lacks some. The data contain over 120,000 clones, 80% to 90% of them singletons. Sample: PBMCs or T cells enriched from blood (not recorded which). Receptor source: a man aged 55 to 70 who had recovered from COVID-19.

This sequence joins TRBV15 and TRBJ1-5; D not certain. Trimming stripped 9 bases from V and 7 bases from J, with 16 bases between. The germline V gene has CDR1 LNHNV and CDR2 YYDKDF (reference sequence). This CDR3 has 13 residues. The CDR3 DNA reads as TGTGCCACTTCCCGAGGGCAGGCCCAGCCCCAGCATTTT. It specifies CATSRGQAQPQHF.

The chain employs TRBV7-9 and TRBJ2-5; perhaps TRBD1 as D (6 bases). Germline V gene lookup returns CDR1 SEHNR and CDR2 FQNEAQ (reference sequence). V gave up 4 bases and J gave up 12 bases, with 15 bases separating them. The CDR3 is 12 amino acids. In DNA form, the CDR3 reads TGTGCCAGCAGCTCTGACCGGGACAACAAGTACTTC. Translated: CASSSDRDNKYF.